These 13 T cell receptor beta chains came from one sample sequenced in a study of blood T cell repertoires in COVID-19. This table comes from immunoSEQ multiplex PCR, and its TCRdb copy is limited to in-frame clones, with some not included. The data contain roughly 330,000 clones, about 83% of them singletons. The sample comprised peripheral blood. The receptor set was obtained from a woman aged 45-59 years with acute or convalescent COVID-19.

The J gene is TRBJ2-2, the V gene TRBV5-1, with unresolved D. This CDR3 spans 16 amino acids. CDR1 and CDR2 (germline): SGHRS, YFSETQ. The V and J ends lost 0 bases and 4 bases respectively, with 13 bases between them. In DNA, the CDR3 is TGCGCCAGCAGCTTGGTCGGCACGAGGAGCACCGGGGAGCTGTTTTTT. Its protein is CASSLVGTRSTGELFF.

The chain uses TRBV9 and TRBJ2-7; the match to TRBD2 covers 9 bases. Germline values: CDR1 SGDLS, CDR2 YYNGEE. This CDR3 spans 14 amino acids. Losses at the gene ends were 0 bases for V and 3 bases for J; bases not matched to a gene: 1. CDR3 loop: CASSVGTSVYEQYF. The CDR3 region has the DNA TGTGCCAGCAGCGTAGGGACTAGCGTCTACGAGCAGTACTTC.

The chain recombines TRBV5-4 with TRBJ1-1; D is unclear. Germline CDR1 SGHNT, CDR2 YYREEE (reference sequence). Trimming took 1 base from V and 11 from J, leaving 15 bases between them. The CDR3 is 13 amino acids. The CDR3 sequence: CASSLYGAWRAFF. The CDR3 DNA is TGTGCCAGCAGCTTGTATGGCGCATGGAGGGCTTTCTTT.

V usage is TRBV6-2 or TRBV6-3 and J usage is TRBJ1-2, with TRBD1 matching over 7 bases. V dropped 6 bases and J dropped 7; count of bases not matched to a gene: 11. The CDR3 totals 14 residues. Germline CDR1 reads MNHEY; CDR2 reads SVGEGT. The CDR3 DNA reads as TGTGCCAGCAGCGATCCGGGACAGCAACCTGGCTACACCTTC. Its protein product is CASSDPGQQPGYTF.

The chain joins TRBV3-1 (or the pseudogene TRBV3-2) to TRBJ2-3, with TRBD2 identical over 7 bases. Germline V gene sequence: CDR1 LGHDT, CDR2 YNNKEL (reference sequence). J lost 6 bases, V lost 2 bases, and 5 bases had no gene match. The CDR3 spans 14 residues. The CDR3 sequence: CASSQSVSGDTQYF. CDR3 DNA sequence: TGTGCCAGCAGCCAATCGGTTAGCGGGGATACGCAGTATTTT.

This clone was picked up a small number of times. The CDR3 spells CASRGQLISGSITEAFF. The DNA of the CDR3 is TGTGCCAGCAGAGGACAGCTTATCTCAGGGTCCATCACTGAAGCTTTCTTT. The chain carries TRBV13 and TRBJ1-1; TRBD1 might be the D (6 bases). Germline values: CDR1 PRHDT, CDR2 FYEKMQ (reference sequence). The V end lost 6 bases, the J end lost 4 bases, and 24 bases lay between the germline ends. The CDR3 is 17 amino acids. Variable domain in full (rest from reference TRBV13 and TRBJ1-1): AAGVIQSPRHLIKEKRETATLKCYPIPRHDTVYWYQQGPGQDPQFLISFYEKMQSDKGSIPDRFSAQQFSDYHSELNMSSLELGDSALYFCASRGQLISGSITEAFFGQGTRLTVV.

V and J are TRBV6-5 and TRBJ2-3; 7 nucleotides align to TRBD1. Trimming at V came to 11 bases and at J to 5 bases, leaving 10 bases not matched to a gene. Germline values: CDR1 MNHEY, CDR2 SVGAGI. The length of the CDR3 is 13 residues. The chain's CDR3 is CASNRGLGDTQYF. The CDR3 bases are TGTGCCTCGAACAGGGGATTAGGAGATACGCAGTATTTT.

The rearrangement joins TRBV19 to TRBJ1-6, with D unresolved. This CDR3 region has 11 residues. The ends were cut back, 4 bases at V and 13 bases at J, with 8 bases in the middle. Germline CDR1 and CDR2: LNHDA and SQIVND (reference sequence). The CDR3, as DNA: TGTGCCAGTAGTAACGACGGGCCCCTCCACTTT. Residues: CASSNDGPLHF.

The J gene is TRBJ1-2, the V gene TRBV2; D is perhaps TRBD1 (6 bases). There are 14 residues in the CDR3. CDR1 is SNHLY and CDR2 is FYNNEI in the germline V gene. The V and J ends lost 3 bases and 3 bases respectively, with 11 bases between them. CDR3 in amino acids: CASSEWTDDYGYTF. The CDR3 nucleotides are TGTGCCAGCAGTGAGTGGACAGATGACTATGGCTACACCTTC.

CDR3 residues: CAGGDRGNSPLHF. The CDR3 DNA reads TGTGCCGGGGGGGACAGGGGTAATTCACCCCTCCACTTT. The rearrangement uses TRBV7-9 and TRBJ1-6, with 10 bases lining up with TRBD1. From germline, CDR1 is SEHNR and CDR2 FQNEAQ (reference sequence). The CDR3 has 13 residues. The J segment lost 6 bases and the V segment lost 11 bases, leaving 4 bases of the junction unmatched.

The chain has TRBV5-1 and TRBJ2-1; 10 bases fit TRBD2. CDR3 length: 16 amino acids. Germline V gene sequence: CDR1 SGHRS, CDR2 YFSETQ. V lost 3 bases to trimming and J lost 5 bases; unmatched junction nucleotides: 8. As DNA, the CDR3 is TGCGCCAGCAGCTCCGGACTAGCGGCCTACAACAATGAGCAGTTCTTC. Its protein is CASSSGLAAYNNEQFF.

This chain links TRBV9 with TRBJ1-5; TRBD1 matches 9 bases. The CDR3 has 14 residues. Trimming at V came to 0 bases and at J to 5 bases, leaving 0 bases not matched to a gene. The germline CDR1 and CDR2 sequences are SGDLS and YYNGEE. The CDR3 DNA follows: TGTGCCAGCAGCGTAGGGACAGGGGATCAGCCCCAGCATTTT. Protein product: CASSVGTGDQPQHF.

The gene calls are TRBV12-3 or TRBV12-4 and TRBJ1-5; 9 nucleotides agree with TRBD1. The CDR3 extends over 13 amino acids. The J segment lost 3 bases and the V segment lost 8 bases, leaving 2 bases of the junction unmatched. CDR3 residues: CASRTGVNQPQHF. DNA of the CDR3: TGTGCCAGCCGGACAGGGGTCAATCAGCCCCAGCATTTT.